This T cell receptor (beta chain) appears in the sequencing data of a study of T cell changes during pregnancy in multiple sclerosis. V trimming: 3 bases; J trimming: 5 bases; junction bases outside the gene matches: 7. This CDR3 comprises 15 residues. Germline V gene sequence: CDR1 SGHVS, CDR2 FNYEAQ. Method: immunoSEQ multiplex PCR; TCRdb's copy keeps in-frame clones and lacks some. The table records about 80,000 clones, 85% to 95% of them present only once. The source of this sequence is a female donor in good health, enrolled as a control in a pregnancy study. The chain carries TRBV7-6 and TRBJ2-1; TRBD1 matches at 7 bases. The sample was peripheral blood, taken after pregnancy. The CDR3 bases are TGTGCCAGCAGCTTGAGAAAGACAGGGAACAATGAGCAGTTCTTC. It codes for CASSLRKTGNNEQFF.